This entry concerns a single T cell receptor beta chain. Its antigen remains unknown. Trimming removed 2 bases at V and 5 bases at J, with 13 bases between. Germline-derived CDR1 and CDR2 are KGHSH and LQKENI. The CDR3 loop spans 15 amino acids. Sequenced by immunoSEQ multiplex PCR; TCRdb stores in-frame clones only, minus some. Counted here are some 84,000 clones, under 90% occurring once; the ten biggest clones make up 20% to 25%. Each and every patient relapsed after autologous stem cell transplantation, and patients got differing brentuximab vedotin exposure. The sample originates from a study of PD-1 blockade in classical Hodgkin lymphoma. General study points: Those achieving complete response showed baseline diversity like newly diagnosed patients.

Sequencing used peripheral blood mononuclear cells (PBMCs), obtained at baseline. The receptor comes from a human donor with classical Hodgkin lymphoma. The rearrangement links TRBV18 to TRBJ1-5; D is undetermined. The CDR3 loop reads CASSPSVTQYQPQHF. DNA of the CDR3: TGTGCCAGCTCACCATCCGTCACCCAATATCAGCCCCAGCATTTT. Combining the CDR3 with reference TRBV18 and TRBJ1-5 gives the whole variable domain NAGVMQNPRHLVRRRGQEARLRCSPMKGHSHVYWYRQLPEEGLKFMVYLQKENIIDESGMPKERFSAEFPKEGPSILRIQQVVRGDSAAYFCASSPSVTQYQPQHFGDGTRLSIL.